Each of the 8 T cell receptor beta chains below was sequenced from the same sample in a study of patients and donors after allogeneic stem cell transplantation. TCRdb passed the RT-PCR reads through MiXCR, listing each CDR3 protein once. The sample yields 150,000 to 200,000 distinct CDR3 sequences, roughly 24% seen once. Sequenced material: blood, either unsorted or a sorted T cell fraction (not recorded which). These receptors were taken from a human donor who was either an allogeneic HSCT recipient or a stem cell or donor lymphocyte infusion donor (not recorded which). It is not recorded whose cells these are; they may come from a transplant donor.

The V and J genes are TRBV6-1 and TRBJ2-3, with 10 bases aligning to TRBD1. J gave up 6 bases and V 7 bases, and 7 bases lay outside the gene matches. The germline V gene has CDR1 MNHNS and CDR2 SASEGT. The CDR3 contains 14 residues. The CDR3 is CASKPGQGWDTQYF. The CDR3 nucleotides read TGTGCCAGCAAGCCGGGACAGGGGTGGGATACGCAGTATTTT.

This chain joins TRBV10-3 and TRBJ2-1, with D perhaps given as TRBD1 or TRBD2 (6 bases each). The CDR3 is 15 amino acids. Trimming removed 6 bases from V and 0 bases from J, with 12 bases in between. Germline V lookup: CDR1 ENHRY, CDR2 SYGVKD. CDR3 DNA: TGTGCCATCAGAGGGGGGTGGGACTCCTACAATGAGCAGTTCTTC. This codes for CAIRGGWDSYNEQFF.

This clonotype was detected ten times or more. J is TRBJ2-6 and V is TRBV5-6, with D possibly matching TRBD1 (5 bases). Germline loops: CDR1 SGHDT, CDR2 YYEEEE. The length of the CDR3 is 20 residues. V shed 0 bases and J shed 0 bases, with 19 bases lying between them. CDR3 region: CASSLAFRQSSISGANVLTF. In DNA form, the CDR3 reads TGTGCCAGCAGCTTGGCGTTTAGACAGTCCTCGATCTCTGGGGCCAACGTCCTGACTTTC.

The rearrangement links TRBV7-6 to TRBJ1-6, with D hard to call. Germline V gene sequence: CDR1 SGHVS, CDR2 FNYEAQ. The ends were cut back, 4 bases at V and 3 bases at J, with 13 bases in the middle. The CDR3 has 16 amino acids. The CDR3: CASSSSRTGYNSPLHF. The CDR3 bases are TGTGCCAGCAGCTCCTCTCGGACGGGCTATAATTCACCCCTCCACTTT.

This clonotype was found a few times. The chain recombines TRBV20-1 with TRBJ1-4; D is unresolved. Germline CDR1 DFQATT, CDR2 SNEGSKA (reference sequence). The CDR3 has 12 residues. V lost 1 base, J lost 3 bases, and 3 bases lay in between. The CDR3: CSARGPNEKLFF. CDR3 nucleotides: TGCAGTGCTAGAGGCCCTAATGAAAAACTGTTTTTT.

J is TRBJ2-7 and V is TRBV4-3; D might be TRBD1 or TRBD2, each matching 5 bases. The CDR3 has 14 residues. Trimming stripped 1 base from V and 6 bases from J, with 13 bases between. The germline V gene has CDR1 LGHNA and CDR2 YSLEER. The CDR3 bases are TGCGCCAGCAGCCAAGTCCGGGGCCAGAGCGAGCAGTACTTC. This translates into CASSQVRGQSEQYF.

The V call is TRBV4-2, the J call TRBJ2-3, with 8 bases that match TRBD2. The V gene end was trimmed by 1 base and the J gene end by 3 bases; junction bases not matched to a gene: 9. CDR3 length equals 17 residues. Germline-derived CDR1 and CDR2 are LGHNA and YNFKEQ. CDR3 loop: CASSQVSREGLTDTQYF. The CDR3 DNA reads as TGTGCCAGCAGCCAAGTGTCCCGGGAGGGTTTAACAGATACGCAGTATTTT.

The rearrangement links TRBV7-9 to TRBJ1-5; D remains unclear. The CDR3 runs 14 residues. V was clipped by 5 bases and J by 5 bases, with 13 bases between them. CDR1 SEHNR and CDR2 FQNEAQ come from the germline V gene (reference sequence). CDR3 in DNA: TGTGCCAGCAGCCCCCAGTCCGAGGATCAGCCCCAGCATTTT. It is translated as CASSPQSEDQPQHF.